The 7 T cell receptor beta chains in this list originate from one sample, sequenced in a study of blood T cell repertoires in COVID-19. The protocol was immunoSEQ multiplex PCR, while the TCRdb copy is restricted to in-frame clones and leaves out a portion. This table holds 200,000 to 250,000 clones, over 80% found once. The sequenced sample was peripheral blood. The source of these receptors is a woman in her 30s with COVID-19, enrolled during active disease.

This clone was seen a few times. Here the CDR3 reads CASSQGQAPNQPQHF. The CDR3, as DNA: TGTGCCAGCTCCCAGGGACAGGCTCCAAATCAGCCCCAGCATTTT. V is TRBV18 and J is TRBJ1-5; TRBD1 matches 8 bases. V trimming: 6 bases; J trimming: 4 bases; junction bases outside the gene matches: 8. From germline, CDR1 is KGHSH and CDR2 LQKENI. This CDR3 has 15 residues.

V gene TRBV9 combines with J gene TRBJ2-1; TRBD2 aligns across 7 bases. The germline gives CDR1 SGDLS, CDR2 YYNGEE. The CDR3 runs to 17 residues. The junction had 18 bases not matched to a gene; V was cut back by 8 bases and J by 4 bases. The CDR3 nucleotides are TGTGCCAGTTCACGTAGACCAGCGGGAAGATCTTACAATGAGCAGTTCTTC. It encodes CASSRRPAGRSYNEQFF.

Only one count was recorded for this clone. Other DNA variants within this sample encode the same CDR3. V is TRBV7-2 and J is TRBJ2-6; D is perhaps TRBD1 (7 bases). There are 15 residues in the CDR3. CDR1 SGHTA and CDR2 FQGNSA come from the germline V gene. V lost 4 bases and J 4 bases, leaving 11 bases between the germline ends. The CDR3 DNA sequence: TGTGCCAGCAGCTCAGGGGGGTCCGGGGCCAACGTCCTGACTTTC. Residues: CASSSGGSGANVLTF.

The J gene is TRBJ1-6, the V gene TRBV5-1; no clear D gene. Trimming cost V 1 base and J 7 bases, with 6 bases left between them. The germline V gene has CDR1 SGHRS and CDR2 YFSETQ. There are 13 residues in the CDR3. The CDR3 DNA reads TGCGCCAGCAGCTTGCTAAGCAATTCACCCCTCCACTTT. Protein product: CASSLLSNSPLHF.

The chain employs TRBV5-1 and TRBJ2-1; the match to TRBD1 covers 8 bases. Germline assignment: CDR1 SGHRS and CDR2 YFSETQ. This CDR3 has 19 residues. The junction had 17 bases not matched to a gene; V was cut back by 2 bases and J by 4 bases. The CDR3 is CASSFDRGQRVPSYNEQFF. The CDR3 nucleotides read TGCGCCAGCAGCTTTGACAGGGGCCAGCGGGTCCCATCTTACAATGAGCAGTTCTTC.

This clone has a handful of counts. The rearrangement uses TRBV30 and TRBJ1-4; 9 bases agree with TRBD1. Germline lookup yields CDR1 GTSNPN and CDR2 SVGIG (reference sequence). V trimming: 0 bases; J trimming: 2 bases; junction bases outside the gene matches: 10. The CDR3 loop spans 18 amino acids. Here the CDR3 reads CAWSVRGGQGNTNEKLFF. CDR3 in DNA: TGTGCCTGGAGTGTACGGGGGGGACAGGGAAATACTAATGAAAAACTGTTTTTT. Combining the CDR3 with reference TRBV30 and TRBJ1-4 gives the whole variable domain SQTIHQWPATLVQPVGSPLSLECTVEGTSNPNLYWYRQAAGRGLQLLFYSVGIGQISSEVPQNLSASRPQDRQFILSSKKLLLSDSGFYLCAWSVRGGQGNTNEKLFFGSGTQLSVL.

This sequence joins TRBV5-1 and TRBJ1-4, with D perhaps matching TRBD1 (6 bases). This CDR3 spans 14 amino acids. Trimming pared 2 bases from V and 8 bases from J, leaving 13 bases between. Germline loops: CDR1 SGHRS, CDR2 YFSETQ. Here the CDR3 DNA reads TGCGCCAGCAGCTTCTTACAGGGTGGAGAAAAACTGTTTTTT. Translated: CASSFLQGGEKLFF.